One sample yielded the 15 T cell receptor beta chains listed below, sequenced in a study of blood T cell repertoires in COVID-19. Generated by immunoSEQ multiplex PCR, the TCRdb table keeps only in-frame clones and is missing some. The sample has over 130,000 clones, around 82% seen once; the top ten hold less than 4%. The sample comprised peripheral blood. The receptors stem from a woman aged 55 to 70 with acute or convalescent COVID-19.

This chain links TRBV30 with TRBJ1-2, with unresolved D. V dropped 1 base and J dropped 0 bases, with 9 bases sitting between them. Germline V gives CDR1 GTSNPN, CDR2 SVGIG (reference sequence). CDR3 length equals 14 residues. The CDR3 DNA reads as TGTGCCTGGAGTGCCATGACTCCTAACTATGGCTACACCTTC. Its protein product is CAWSAMTPNYGYTF.

The chain has TRBV5-4 and TRBJ2-3, with TRBD2 matching 9 bases. The J segment lost 4 bases and the V segment lost 3 bases, leaving 18 bases of the junction unmatched. This CDR3 has 19 amino acids. Germline lookup yields CDR1 SGHNT and CDR2 YYREEE (reference sequence). This chain's CDR3 is CASSSSRGVAGVWADTQYF. The CDR3 DNA reads as TGTGCCAGCAGCTCCTCGCGGGGTGTAGCGGGAGTATGGGCAGATACGCAGTATTTT.

This clone has only one observation. This CDR3 is CASRTESVAYAFF. CDR3 coding DNA: TGTGCCAGCAGGACAGAAAGCGTGGCCTACGCTTTCTTT. The chain employs TRBV2 and TRBJ1-1; a possible D gene is TRBD1 (5 bases). V lost 6 bases and J 11 bases, leaving 19 bases between the germline ends. This CDR3 spans 13 amino acids. CDR1 SNHLY and CDR2 FYNNEI come from the germline V gene.

This chain links TRBV5-5 with TRBJ1-3, with D maybe TRBD1 (6 bases). Trimming stripped 4 bases from V and 0 bases from J, with 11 bases between. The CDR3 has 15 residues. CDR1 is SGHKS, CDR2 YYEKEE, per germline (reference sequence). DNA of the CDR3: TGTGCCAGCAGCCTGACAGGAAGCTCTGGAAACACCATATATTTT. Encoded protein: CASSLTGSSGNTIYF.

DNA for the CDR3: TGTGCCAGCATAGGGGACATGGAACGGGAAAAACTGTTTTTT. This sequence encodes CASIGDMEREKLFF. The chain combines TRBV28 with TRBJ1-4; possible D gene TRBD1, 6 bases. Germline values: CDR1 MDHEN, CDR2 SYDVKM. V was shortened by 7 bases and J by 8 bases, with 17 bases between the two germline ends. This CDR3 comprises 14 residues.

The chain combines TRBV28 with TRBJ1-2; weak D call: TRBD1 (5 bases). Germline-derived CDR1 and CDR2 are MDHEN and SYDVKM. The CDR3 loop spans 15 amino acids. Trimming took 4 bases from V and 7 from J, leaving 19 bases between them. CDR3 nucleotide sequence: TGTGCCAGCAGTTACCTCTCCCGGGGGGAGGGTGGCTACACCTTC. As protein: CASSYLSRGEGGYTF.

The chain combines TRBV14 with TRBJ1-3; D is uncertain. The CDR3 spans 18 residues. V gave up 3 bases and J gave up 3 bases, with 21 bases separating them. Germline V gene lookup returns CDR1 SGHDN and CDR2 FVKESK. The CDR3 DNA follows: TGTGCCAGCAGCCAGGCCCCGCCGGGATCGGCCTATGGAAACACCATATATTTT. Translated: CASSQAPPGSAYGNTIYF.

The chain has TRBV7-3 and TRBJ1-2; possibly TRBD1 for D (5 bases). V lost 5 bases and J lost 13, with 20 bases in between. There are 13 residues in the CDR3. Germline V gene sequence: CDR1 SGHTA, CDR2 FQGTGA. The CDR3 coding sequence is TGTGCCAGCAGCCCCTCGGTCCCCGATAGGGGCACCTTC. It translates to CASSPSVPDRGTF.

This clone was seen just once. The chain joins TRBV5-1 to TRBJ2-1; 9 bases map to TRBD2. CDR1 SGHRS and CDR2 YFSETQ come from the germline V gene. This CDR3 is 16 amino acids long. The ends lost 4 bases at V and 4 bases at J; junction bases unmatched: 9. The CDR3 here is CASSPVSGSLYNEQFF. DNA of the CDR3: TGCGCCAGCAGCCCGGTTAGCGGGAGCCTTTACAATGAGCAGTTCTTC. The full variable domain, its missing parts supplied by reference TRBV5-1 and TRBJ2-1, is KAGVTQTPRYLIKTRGQQVTLSCSPISGHRSVSWYQQTPGQGLQFLFEYFSETQRNKGNFPGRFSGRQFSNSRSEMNVSTLELGDSALYLCASSPVSGSLYNEQFFGPGTRLTVL.

The chain employs TRBV7-9 and TRBJ2-7, with 12 bases identical to TRBD2. The germline V gene encodes CDR1 SEHNR and CDR2 FQNEAQ (reference sequence). The CDR3 covers 16 residues. V was pared by 5 bases and J by 1 base, with 6 bases of the junction left unmatched. The CDR3 is CASSRLAGDSSYEQYF. CDR3 DNA sequence: TGTGCCAGCAGCCGACTAGCGGGAGATTCTTCCTACGAGCAGTACTTC.

The V call is TRBV29-1, the J call TRBJ2-1, with 9 bases fitting TRBD1. In germline, CDR1 is SQVTM, CDR2 ANQGSEA. The CDR3 length is 14 residues. The V gene end was trimmed by 7 bases and the J gene end by 0 bases; junction bases not matched to a gene: 4. The CDR3 nucleotides read TGCAGCGCAAAGACAGGGGGCTCCTACAATGAGCAGTTCTTC. Translated: CSAKTGGSYNEQFF.

The chain combines TRBV5-1 with TRBJ2-7, with 7 bases matching TRBD2. Looked up from germline, CDR1 is SGHRS and CDR2 is YFSETQ. Germline trimming cut 2 bases from V and 2 bases from J; bases unmatched to any gene: 4. CDR3 length equals 14 residues. The CDR3 DNA reads TGCGCCAGCAGCTTCCGAGCGGGGACCTACGAGCAGTACTTC. Translating it yields CASSFRAGTYEQYF.

The chain uses TRBV7-2 and TRBJ2-2; tentative D call: TRBD2 (5 bases). The CDR3 is 17 amino acids. Trimming stripped 3 bases from V and 4 bases from J, with 18 bases between. Germline-derived CDR1 and CDR2 are SGHTA and FQGNSA. CDR3 sequence (DNA): TGTGCCAGCAGCTTTCCACCGAGAGGGAGTCGCACCGGGGAGCTGTTTTTT. Protein: CASSFPPRGSRTGELFF.

The V call is TRBV6-5, the J call TRBJ2-7; the D gene is possibly TRBD1 (6 bases). Trimming removed 10 bases at V and 0 bases at J, with 10 bases between. Germline-derived CDR1 and CDR2 are MNHEY and SVGAGI. This CDR3 region has 12 residues. CDR3 amino acids: CATKDSSYEQYF. In DNA form, the CDR3 reads TGTGCCACCAAGGACAGCTCCTACGAGCAGTACTTC.

V is TRBV11-2 and J is TRBJ1-5, with D possibly matching TRBD1 (6 bases). V lost 3 bases, J lost 6 bases, and 12 bases lay in between. The CDR3 extends over 14 amino acids. The germline V gene has CDR1 SGHAT and CDR2 FQNNGV. The CDR3 protein is CASSFNREGQPQHF. As DNA, the CDR3 is TGTGCCAGCAGCTTCAACAGGGAGGGTCAGCCCCAGCATTTT.